This passage covers 19 T cell receptor beta chains from one sample sequenced in a study of shared clonotypes between healthy human individuals. Some clones are missing from TCRdb's copy, which holds only in-frame ones; the method was immunoSEQ multiplex PCR. This table has roughly 2,500,000 clones, roughly 93% appearing once. Sample: naive CD4+ T cells from PBMCs. Noted subset: CD45RA+ positively selected. The receptors come from a man between 18 and 35 years old in good health. Some clones in this sample may be carry-over from other donors' samples.

Only a few counts were recorded for this clone. The rearrangement links TRBV2 to TRBJ1-1; TRBD1 matches at 8 bases. CDR1 and CDR2 from the germline V gene are SNHLY and FYNNEI. CDR3 length: 13 residues. With V trimmed by 0 bases and J by 8 bases, 2 bases remained unmatched. CDR3 bases: TGTGCCAGCAGTGAAGCGAGGACAGGGGAAGCTTTCTTT. Protein product: CASSEARTGEAFF. Full variable domain (remainder filled in from reference TRBV2 and TRBJ1-1): EPEVTQTPSHQVTQMGQEVILRCVPISNHLYFYWYRQILGQKVEFLVSFYNNEISEKSEIFDDQFSVERPDGSNFTLKIRSTKLEDSAMYFCASSEARTGEAFFGQGTRLTVV.

This rearrangement joins TRBV23-1 to TRBJ1-5; D is unclear. TRBV23-1 is an ORF, with its function uncertain. Trimming stripped 3 bases from V and 2 bases from J, with 14 bases between. CDR3 length equals 16 residues. The CDR3 region has the DNA TGCGCCAGCAGTCACCACACGGGCGGCGGCAATCAGCCCCAGCATTTT. This gives the protein CASSHHTGGGNQPQHF.

The J gene is TRBJ2-7, the V gene TRBV5-5; D call uncertain. The V and J ends lost 6 bases and 3 bases respectively, with 10 bases between them. Germline V gives CDR1 SGHKS, CDR2 YYEKEE (reference sequence). The CDR3 sequence is 12 residues long. CDR3 protein: CASTRTNYEQYF. The CDR3 DNA reads TGTGCCAGCACTAGGACCAACTACGAGCAGTACTTC.

The V gene is TRBV7-3, the J gene TRBJ2-1, with TRBD2 matching 11 bases. V lost 5 bases, J lost 8 bases, and 8 bases stayed unmatched. Looked up from germline, CDR1 is SGHTA and CDR2 is FQGTGA. The CDR3 is 15 amino acids. This chain's CDR3 is CASSPGLAVRHEQFF. The DNA for the CDR3 is TGTGCCAGCAGCCCGGGACTAGCGGTAAGGCATGAGCAGTTCTTC. Based on the CDR3 plus reference TRBV7-3 and TRBJ2-1, the full variable domain is GAGVSQTPSNKVTEKGKYVELRCDPISGHTALYWYRQSLGQGPEFLIYFQGTGAADDSGLPNDRFFAVRPEGSVSTLKIQRTERGDSAVYLCASSPGLAVRHEQFFGPGTRLTVL.

The chain couples TRBV2 to TRBJ2-2; tentatively, D is TRBD1 (5 bases). V was clipped by 3 bases and J by 4 bases, with 12 bases between them. The CDR3 extends over 15 amino acids. Germline assignment: CDR1 SNHLY and CDR2 FYNNEI. For the CDR3, the DNA is TGTGCCAGCAGTGATTTCAGGGCTGGCACCGGGGAGCTGTTTTTT. This codes for CASSDFRAGTGELFF.

CDR3: CASSNEALAGGGLDNEQFF. The CDR3 DNA reads as TGTGCCAGCAGCAACGAGGCACTAGCGGGAGGAGGATTGGACAATGAGCAGTTCTTC. The rearrangement links TRBV21-1 to TRBJ2-1; the listed D gene, TRBD2, was not tested against the DNA. TRBV21-1 is classified as a pseudogene. The CDR3 is 19 residues long.

CDR3 DNA: TGTGCCAGCAGTTACCAGAGGGGGGGCTATGGCTACACCTTC. Protein sequence: CASSYQRGGYGYTF. The genes are TRBV6-6 and TRBJ1-2; a weak D match, TRBD1 (6 bases). From germline, CDR1 is MNHNY and CDR2 SVGAGI (reference sequence). Between the trimmed V and J ends, which lost 2 bases and 4 bases, there was a span of 11 bases. There are 14 residues in the CDR3.

V usage is TRBV28 and J usage is TRBJ1-1; D gene uncertain. The germline V gene encodes CDR1 MDHEN and CDR2 SYDVKM. The CDR3 runs to 14 residues. V lost 5 bases, J lost 0 bases, and 10 bases lay in between. CDR3: CASSPSSLNTEAFF. In nucleotides, the CDR3 is TGTGCCAGCAGTCCCAGCAGCTTGAACACTGAAGCTTTCTTT.

The V gene is TRBV27, the J gene TRBJ1-1; weak D call: TRBD1 (6 bases). This CDR3 comprises 16 residues. Germline CDR1 MNHEY, CDR2 SMNVEV (reference sequence). Between the trimmed V and J ends, which lost 4 bases and 2 bases, there was a span of 17 bases. The CDR3 sequence is CASSSIQGRINTEAFF. The DNA of the CDR3 is TGTGCCAGCAGTTCCATACAGGGACGGATCAACACTGAAGCTTTCTTT.

The genes are TRBV28 and TRBJ2-1; 10 bases align to TRBD1. CDR3 length: 14 amino acids. V lost 5 bases, J lost 8 bases, and 6 bases stayed unmatched. Germline V lookup: CDR1 MDHEN, CDR2 SYDVKM. The CDR3 sequence: CASSPGQGPHEQFF. DNA for the CDR3: TGTGCCAGCAGTCCGGGACAGGGGCCTCATGAGCAGTTCTTC.

The V and J genes are TRBV28 and TRBJ1-1; D unclear. The CDR3 has 13 amino acids. The germline V gene has CDR1 MDHEN and CDR2 SYDVKM. The germline V and J ends were trimmed by 10 bases and 5 bases, with 17 bases remaining between them. The CDR3 reads CATLRGFETEAFF. CDR3 nucleotide sequence: TGTGCCACATTAAGAGGGTTTGAGACTGAAGCTTTCTTT.

This clone was detected only once. The rearrangement links TRBV5-8 to TRBJ1-2; 7 nucleotides line up with TRBD1. CDR3 length equals 14 residues. V shed 0 bases and J 5 bases; nucleotides not matched to a gene: 4. Per germline, CDR1 SGHTS and CDR2 YDEGEE. The CDR3 DNA sequence: TGTGCCAGCAGCTTGGCCGGGACAGCATATGGCTACACCTTC. This encodes CASSLAGTAYGYTF.

Turning to this clone: Distinct nucleotide sequences in the sample also encode this CDR3. CDR3 in DNA: TGCGCCAGCAGCCCAGGGACAGGGGGATATAGCAATCAGCCCCAGCATTTT. Protein product: CASSPGTGGYSNQPQHF. The rearrangement uses TRBV5-1 and TRBJ1-5; TRBD1 aligns across 11 bases. CDR1 and CDR2 (germline): SGHRS, YFSETQ. There are 17 residues in the CDR3. Trimming at V came to 4 bases and at J to 0 bases, leaving 6 bases not matched to a gene.

The gene calls are TRBV27 and TRBJ2-7; 14 bases are a match to TRBD2. The CDR3 loop spans 18 amino acids. Losses at the gene ends were 3 bases for V and 2 bases for J; bases not matched to a gene: 9. CDR1 is MNHEY, CDR2 SMNVEV, per germline (reference sequence). CDR3 sequence (DNA): TGTGCCAGCAGTTTTCTTGGGACTAGCGGGAGAAACCCCTACGAGCAGTACTTC. Protein product: CASSFLGTSGRNPYEQYF.

V and J are TRBV27 and TRBJ2-7; 7 nucleotides line up with TRBD2. This CDR3 is built from 15 residues. Germline V CDR1 and CDR2: MNHEY, SMNVEV (reference sequence). J lost 1 base, V lost 5 bases, and 8 bases had no gene match. The CDR3 loop reads CASSGNGGRSYEQYF. In nucleotides, the CDR3 is TGTGCCAGCAGTGGCAACGGGGGGAGGTCCTACGAGCAGTACTTC.

CDR3 nucleotide sequence: TGTGCCAGCAGGTCTCCGGACACGAACACTGAAGCTTTCTTT. It encodes CASRSPDTNTEAFF. This chain uses TRBV28 with TRBJ1-1; tentatively, D is TRBD1 (5 bases). V was pared by 6 bases and J by 1 base, with 12 bases between. Germline CDR1 and CDR2: MDHEN and SYDVKM. This CDR3 contains 14 residues.

This clone was detected once. The chain couples TRBV6-5 to TRBJ1-1; 8 bases align to TRBD1. Germline trimming cut 6 bases from V and 3 bases from J; bases unmatched to any gene: 6. The CDR3 is 14 residues long. CDR1 is MNHEY and CDR2 is SVGAGI in the germline V gene. CDR3 DNA: TGTGCCAGCAGGGAAGACAGGGGATACACTGAAGCTTTCTTT. It yields the protein CASREDRGYTEAFF.

The rearrangement joins TRBV5-1 to TRBJ2-5; weak D call: TRBD2 (6 bases). There are 16 residues in the CDR3. The V end was cut by 0 bases, the J end by 5 bases, with 17 bases between. Looked up from germline, CDR1 is SGHRS and CDR2 is YFSETQ. The CDR3 DNA reads as TGCGCCAGCAGCTTGGCAAGACGTGGAAGCGGGGAGACCCAGTACTTC. Its protein product is CASSLARRGSGETQYF.

The rearrangement uses TRBV27 and TRBJ1-2; tentative D call: TRBD1 (5 bases). The CDR3 spans 14 residues. V lost 6 bases and J lost 5, with 16 bases in between. CDR1 is MNHEY, CDR2 SMNVEV, per germline (reference sequence). The CDR3 DNA reads TGTGCCAGCAGGTCCGGACAAAGGAAGTATGGCTACACCTTC. Translated, it gives CASRSGQRKYGYTF.